This T cell receptor (beta chain) was identified in a study of T-cell memory formation after mild COVID-19. General study points: Proof of SARS-CoV-2 specificity was absent for the second-wave clones that crested on day 37.

Via MiXCR, TCRdb re-called the 5' RACE reads, giving one row per CDR3 protein. The profile covers about 320,000 distinct CDR3 sequences, with approximately 14% appearing a single time and around 20% taken by the ten largest. The table lists this clonotype with a few counts. Its antigen is undetermined. The sample was PBMCs or a T cell subset sorted from them (not recorded which). The origin of this receptor is a man aged 18 to 29 who had mild COVID-19 (a few samples of this study predate the infection). Cell type and time point are not known.

The CDR3 DNA is TGTGCCAGCAGTTTAATCGGGCCCGGGGGACCCTTTTACGAGCAGTACGTC. Its translation: CASSLIGPGGPFYEQYV. V and J are TRBV12-3 or TRBV12-4 and TRBJ2-7; tentatively, D is TRBD2 (6 bases). The CDR3 has 17 amino acids. Deletions cut 2 bases from V and 4 bases from J, with 21 bases between.